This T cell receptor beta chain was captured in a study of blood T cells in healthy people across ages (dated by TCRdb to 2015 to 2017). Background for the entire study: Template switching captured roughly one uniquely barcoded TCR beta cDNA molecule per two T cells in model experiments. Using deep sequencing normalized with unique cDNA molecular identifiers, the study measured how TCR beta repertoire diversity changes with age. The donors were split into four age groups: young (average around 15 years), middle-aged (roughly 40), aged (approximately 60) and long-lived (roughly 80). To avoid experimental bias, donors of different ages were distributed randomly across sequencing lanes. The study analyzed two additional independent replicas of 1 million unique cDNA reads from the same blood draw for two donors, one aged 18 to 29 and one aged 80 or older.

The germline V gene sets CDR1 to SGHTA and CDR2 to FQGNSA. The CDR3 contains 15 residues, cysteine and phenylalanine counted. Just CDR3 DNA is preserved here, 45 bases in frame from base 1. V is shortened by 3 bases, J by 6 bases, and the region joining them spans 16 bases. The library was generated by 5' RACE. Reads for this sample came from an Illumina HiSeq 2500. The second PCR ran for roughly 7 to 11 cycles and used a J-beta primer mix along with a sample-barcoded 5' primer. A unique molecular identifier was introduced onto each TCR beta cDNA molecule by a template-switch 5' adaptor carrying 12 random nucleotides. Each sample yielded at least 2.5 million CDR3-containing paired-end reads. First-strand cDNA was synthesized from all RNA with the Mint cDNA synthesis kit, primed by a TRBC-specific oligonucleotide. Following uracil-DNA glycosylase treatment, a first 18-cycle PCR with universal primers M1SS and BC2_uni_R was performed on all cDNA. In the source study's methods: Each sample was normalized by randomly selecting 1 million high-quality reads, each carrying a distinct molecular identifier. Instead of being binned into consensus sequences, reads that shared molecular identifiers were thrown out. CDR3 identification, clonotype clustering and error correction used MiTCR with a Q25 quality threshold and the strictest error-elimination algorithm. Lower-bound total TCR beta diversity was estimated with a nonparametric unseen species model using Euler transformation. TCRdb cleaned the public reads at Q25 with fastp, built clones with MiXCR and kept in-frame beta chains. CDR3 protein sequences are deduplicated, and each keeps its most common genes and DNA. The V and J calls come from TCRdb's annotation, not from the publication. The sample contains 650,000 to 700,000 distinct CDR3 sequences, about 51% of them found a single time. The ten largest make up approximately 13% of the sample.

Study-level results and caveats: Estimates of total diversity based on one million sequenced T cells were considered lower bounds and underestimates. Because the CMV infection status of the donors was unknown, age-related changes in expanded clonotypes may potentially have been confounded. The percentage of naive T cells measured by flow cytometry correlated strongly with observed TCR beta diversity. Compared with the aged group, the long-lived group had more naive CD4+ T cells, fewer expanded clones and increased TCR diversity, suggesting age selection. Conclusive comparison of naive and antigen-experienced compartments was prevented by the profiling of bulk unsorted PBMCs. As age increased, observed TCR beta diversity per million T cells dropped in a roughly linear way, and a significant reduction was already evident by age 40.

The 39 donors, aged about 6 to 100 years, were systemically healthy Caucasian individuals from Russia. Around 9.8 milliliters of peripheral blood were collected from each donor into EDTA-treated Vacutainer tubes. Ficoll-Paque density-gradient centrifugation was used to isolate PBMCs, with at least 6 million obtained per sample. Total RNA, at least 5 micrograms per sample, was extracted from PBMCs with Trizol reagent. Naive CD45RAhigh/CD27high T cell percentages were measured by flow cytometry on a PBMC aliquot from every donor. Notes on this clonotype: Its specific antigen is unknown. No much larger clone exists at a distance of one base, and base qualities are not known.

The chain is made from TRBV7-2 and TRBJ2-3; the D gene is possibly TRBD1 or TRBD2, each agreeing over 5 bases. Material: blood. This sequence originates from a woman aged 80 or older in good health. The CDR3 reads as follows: CASSFRGVGSDTQYF. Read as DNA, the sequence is TGTGCCAGCAGCTTCAGAGGGGTAGGGTCCGATACGCAGTATTTT.